The next 2 T cell receptor beta chains were all read from a single sample in a study of radiotherapy plus CTLA-4 blockade in lung cancer. The method was immunoSEQ multiplex PCR; TCRdb's version includes in-frame clones alone and lacks a portion of them. Here the sample spans more than 90,000 clones, roughly 88% being singletons. This material consisted of peripheral blood, taken from a patient treated with radiotherapy plus ipilimumab. The source is a human donor with non-small cell lung cancer that progressed on radiotherapy plus ipilimumab.

Regarding this clone: The sample holds other DNA sequences that translate to the same CDR3. CDR3 DNA: TGCGCCAGCAGCCAAGCAGGGGCTGGTCGAGAGACCCAGTACTTC. It yields the protein CASSQAGAGRETQYF. V gene TRBV4-1 combines with J gene TRBJ2-5; a possible D gene is TRBD1 (6 bases). The CDR3 consists of 15 residues. Germline V gene lookup returns CDR1 MGHRA and CDR2 YSYEKL. Deletions cut 1 base from V and 4 bases from J, with 13 bases between.

This clone has only one observation. The gene calls are TRBV2 and TRBJ1-1; D remains unclear. This CDR3 is built from 16 residues. V shed 0 bases and J shed 1 base, with 12 bases lying between them. Germline CDR1 reads SNHLY; CDR2 reads FYNNEI. The CDR3 DNA reads as TGTGCCAGCAGTGAAGCGCTTCTGCTAGGGAACACTGAAGCTTTCTTT. This encodes CASSEALLLGNTEAFF.